The clone carrying this TCR beta chain was recorded only once. Its antigen is undetermined. This sample is part of a study of cytomegalovirus exposure and HLA in healthy donors. Study-level points and caveats: Exclusion as indistinguishable affected some V segments, including TRBV6-2 and TRBV6-3. Sequencing depth roughly uniform across donors was assumed in presence/absence analyses.

The primer mix had 60 Vbeta and 13 Jbeta primers. Generated by immunoSEQ multiplex PCR, the TCRdb table keeps only in-frame clones and is missing some. The table has 60,000 to 75,000 clones, 65% to 90% seen once. Healthy bone marrow donors supplied every sample. CDR3 length: 15 amino acids. Material: PBMCs. The receptor was isolated from a female donor in good health and CMV-seronegative. The rearrangement joins TRBV21-1 to TRBJ1-5; the table's TRBD1 call for D was not verified on the DNA. TRBV21-1 is given as a pseudogene. The CDR3 sequence is CAATKSTVFHQPQHF. CDR3 DNA sequence: TGTGCCGCCACTAAATCGACAGTCTTCCATCAGCCCCAGCATTTT.